The 32 T cell receptor beta chains below come from one sample, sequenced in a study of T-cell memory formation after mild COVID-19. TCRdb itself ran the 5' RACE reads through MiXCR, one entry per CDR3 protein. The table lists 390,000 or so distinct CDR3 sequences, approximately 16% of them singletons. Input material: PBMCs or a T cell subset sorted from them (not recorded which). The receptor set was obtained from a man younger than 35 who had mild COVID-19 (a few samples of this study predate the infection). Cell type and time point are not known.

This clonotype has a count of ten or more. This sequence joins TRBV12-3 or TRBV12-4 and TRBJ2-7; D not certain. V lost 6 bases and J 0 bases, leaving 12 bases between the germline ends. The length of the CDR3 is 14 residues. CDR3 in amino acids: CASSLTGTSYEQYF. CDR3 DNA: TGTGCCAGCAGCCTGACGGGCACCTCCTACGAGCAGTACTTC.

V and J are TRBV4-2 and TRBJ2-1; D gene ambiguous. The germline V and J ends were trimmed by 2 bases and 5 bases, with 10 bases remaining between them. The CDR3 has 14 amino acids. Germline V gene sequence: CDR1 LGHNA, CDR2 YNFKEQ. For the CDR3, the DNA is TGTGCCAGCAGCCAAACCGTCACTAACAATGAGCAGTTCTTC. Its protein is CASSQTVTNNEQFF.

This clonotype was observed a handful of times. The genes are TRBV12-3 or TRBV12-4 and TRBJ1-5; 7 nucleotides align to TRBD1. Losses at the gene ends were 3 bases for V and 7 bases for J; bases not matched to a gene: 6. This CDR3 region has 14 residues. The CDR3 spells CASSFRQGGQPQHF. The CDR3 coding sequence is TGTGCCAGCAGTTTCCGGCAGGGGGGACAGCCCCAGCATTTT.

This clonotype showed up just a few times. This chain uses TRBV27 with TRBJ1-1; D not resolved. This CDR3 has 13 amino acids. V lost 5 bases and J 4 bases, leaving 11 bases between the germline ends. Germline values: CDR1 MNHEY, CDR2 SMNVEV (reference sequence). The CDR3, as DNA: TGTGCCAGCAGTCTAGGACTTTTCACTGAAGCTTTCTTT. Its translation: CASSLGLFTEAFF.

At least ten counts were recorded for this clonotype. The V and J genes are TRBV6-4 and TRBJ2-3; TRBD1 aligns across 10 bases. Germline-derived CDR1 and CDR2 are MRHNA and SNTAGT. V trimming: 2 bases; J trimming: 4 bases; junction bases outside the gene matches: 3. The CDR3 is 15 amino acids. The CDR3 DNA reads as TGTGCCAGCAGTGACGGAGGGACAGGGGCAGATACGCAGTATTTT. Amino acids: CASSDGGTGADTQYF.

This clonotype appeared a few times. CDR3 region: CASSQDHWGDNEQFF. In DNA form, the CDR3 reads TGCGCCAGCAGCCAAGATCATTGGGGGGACAATGAGCAGTTCTTC. The chain joins TRBV4-3 to TRBJ2-1; possible D gene TRBD2, 6 bases. Germline CDR1 is LGHNA and CDR2 is YSLEER. CDR3 length: 15 residues. Trimming took off 0 bases at V and 5 bases at J, with 11 bases between the two ends.

This sequence joins TRBV7-9 and TRBJ2-3, with D possibly matching TRBD2 (6 bases). The CDR3 sequence is 14 residues long. Germline CDR1 reads SEHNR; CDR2 reads FQNEAQ (reference sequence). With 5 bases removed from V and 8 bases from J, the gap between germline ends came to 17 bases. CDR3 residues: CASSPGTLLGTQYF. CDR3 sequence (DNA): TGTGCCAGCAGCCCAGGGACTCTCTTAGGTACGCAGTATTTT.

This clonotype occurred a few times. The chain employs TRBV20-1 and TRBJ1-3, with a tentative D call TRBD1 (6 bases). Germline V gene sequence: CDR1 DFQATT, CDR2 SNEGSKA (reference sequence). The V and J ends lost 0 bases and 4 bases respectively, with 13 bases between them. CDR3 length: 15 amino acids. The chain's CDR3 is CSARDWGADGNTIYF. The DNA for the CDR3 is TGCAGTGCTAGAGATTGGGGGGCAGACGGAAACACCATATATTTT.

The chain carries TRBV20-1 and TRBJ1-1; D remains unclear. The CDR3 loop spans 11 amino acids. V was shortened by 5 bases and J by 13 bases, with 17 bases between the two germline ends. The germline gives CDR1 DFQATT, CDR2 SNEGSKA (reference sequence). CDR3 protein: CSAAGQTHHFF. The DNA for the CDR3 is TGCAGTGCTGCCGGCCAGACACATCATTTCTTT.

This clonotype was observed a handful of times. The rearrangement links TRBV5-6 to TRBJ1-1; D remains ambiguous. In germline, CDR1 is SGHDT, CDR2 YYEEEE. V dropped 3 bases and J dropped 2 bases, with 5 bases sitting between them. The CDR3 spans 12 residues. The CDR3, as DNA: TGTGCCAGCAGCTCCCCTAACACTGAAGCTTTCTTT. Protein sequence: CASSSPNTEAFF.

CDR3 sequence: CASTSSDSHTGELFF. The CDR3 region has the DNA TGTGCCAGCACTTCCTCGGACTCACACACCGGGGAGCTGTTTTTT. This chain joins TRBV7-6 and TRBJ2-2, with D perhaps TRBD2 (5 bases). CDR3 length: 15 residues. Germline CDR1 SGHVS, CDR2 FNYEAQ. V lost 7 bases and J 3 bases, leaving 15 bases between the germline ends.

The sample holds a few counts of this clonotype. The chain combines TRBV6-4 with TRBJ2-1; TRBD2 might be the D (7 bases). The CDR3 is 15 residues long. Germline V lookup: CDR1 MRHNA, CDR2 SNTAGT. V lost 4 bases, J lost 4 bases, and 14 bases lay in between. The CDR3 DNA reads as TGTGCCAGCAGTGTTGCGGCGGGGGCATACAATGAGCAGTTCTTC. It encodes CASSVAAGAYNEQFF.

This chain connects TRBV12-3 or TRBV12-4 to TRBJ1-5; the D gene is possibly TRBD1 (5 bases). The CDR3 extends over 14 amino acids. V dropped 3 bases and J dropped 9 bases, with 15 bases sitting between them. CDR3 protein: CASSLGVEFWPQHF. The CDR3 DNA follows: TGTGCCAGCAGTTTGGGGGTAGAGTTTTGGCCCCAGCATTTT.

This rearrangement joins TRBV27 to TRBJ1-2; perhaps TRBD1 as D (6 bases). The germline V and J ends were trimmed by 2 bases and 2 bases, with 18 bases remaining between them. This CDR3 has 17 residues. Germline V lookup: CDR1 MNHEY, CDR2 SMNVEV (reference sequence). The CDR3 nucleotides read TGTGCCAGCAGTTTAGCAGGGGCTCTTGGGGGCAACTATGGCTACACCTTC. Translating gives CASSLAGALGGNYGYTF.

The chain joins TRBV5-1 to TRBJ2-7; 12 nucleotides line up with TRBD1. There are 16 residues in the CDR3. V lost 5 bases, J lost 2 bases, and 8 bases stayed unmatched. Germline assignment: CDR1 SGHRS and CDR2 YFSETQ. DNA for the CDR3: TGCGCCAGCAGGCCCAGCCGGGACAGGGGGCCCTACGAGCAGTACTTC. The encoded protein is CASRPSRDRGPYEQYF.

This clonotype was counted at least ten times. V gene TRBV10-3 combines with J gene TRBJ1-5, with 7 bases fitting TRBD1. Germline-derived CDR1 and CDR2 are ENHRY and SYGVKD. The ends lost 0 bases at V and 4 bases at J; junction bases unmatched: 6. The length of the CDR3 is 16 residues. This CDR3 reads CAISESGDRVNQPQHF. The CDR3, as DNA: TGTGCCATCAGTGAGTCCGGAGACAGGGTAAATCAGCCCCAGCATTTT.

This clonotype was detected only a few times. CDR3: CSARDRQGGGELFF. The CDR3, as DNA: TGCAGTGCTAGAGATCGACAGGGGGGCGGGGAGCTGTTTTTT. V is TRBV20-1 and J is TRBJ2-2, with 9 nucleotides matching TRBD1. Germline-derived CDR1 and CDR2 are DFQATT and SNEGSKA (reference sequence). With V trimmed by 0 bases and J by 7 bases, 3 bases remained unmatched. The CDR3 loop spans 14 amino acids.

This clonotype was recorded a few times. This chain joins TRBV7-2 and TRBJ1-3; the D is unclear. Per germline, CDR1 SGHTA and CDR2 FQGNSA. The V end lost 11 bases, the J end lost 0 bases, and 14 bases lay between the germline ends. The CDR3 spans 14 residues. CDR3 nucleotide sequence: TGTGCCTGCCAGATTTTTGGCTCTGGAAACACCATATATTTT. Translating it yields CACQIFGSGNTIYF.

The rearrangement uses TRBV20-1 and TRBJ1-3; D may be TRBD1 (5 bases). The length of the CDR3 is 16 residues. The V gene's germline CDR1 is DFQATT and CDR2 SNEGSKA (reference sequence). Trimming took 5 bases from V and 0 from J, leaving 17 bases between them. CDR3 in amino acids: CSAQYGGRYSGNTIYF. CDR3 sequence (DNA): TGCAGTGCTCAATACGGGGGACGATACTCTGGAAACACCATATATTTT.

This clonotype was seen at least ten times. This chain connects TRBV7-2 to TRBJ1-2; 8 bases agree with TRBD1. The CDR3 loop spans 15 amino acids. CDR1 is SGHTA, CDR2 FQGNSA, per germline. Trimming cost V 0 bases and J 4 bases; bases outside gene matches: 4. CDR3 DNA: TGTGCCAGCAGCTTAGCCCCGGGACAGGCCTATGGCTACACCTTC. Its protein product is CASSLAPGQAYGYTF.

V gene TRBV28 combines with J gene TRBJ2-4; tentatively, D is TRBD1 or TRBD2 (6 bases each). Germline V gives CDR1 MDHEN, CDR2 SYDVKM. V lost 6 bases, J lost 6 bases, and 15 bases lay in between. This CDR3 is built from 14 residues. CDR3: CASSPRGRVNIQYF. In DNA form, the CDR3 reads TGTGCCAGCAGCCCTCGGGGGCGGGTAAACATTCAGTACTTC.

This rearrangement joins TRBV2 to TRBJ2-7; D perhaps matches TRBD1 (5 bases). V was trimmed by 6 bases and J by 6 bases, leaving 12 bases between them. CDR3 length: 12 residues. Germline V CDR1 and CDR2: SNHLY, FYNNEI. CDR3 bases: TGTGCCAGCAGAAGAGCAGGGTTCGAGCAGTACGTC. It yields the protein CASRRAGFEQYV.

The CDR3 nucleotides read TGTGCCAGCAGCAACCCGTGGGATCAGCCCCAGCATTTT. Its protein product is CASSNPWDQPQHF. The chain combines TRBV21-1 with TRBJ1-5. TRBV21-1 is a pseudogene segment. The CDR3 is 13 residues long.

This clonotype was counted a few times. The chain recombines TRBV2 with TRBJ1-2, with 7 bases lining up with TRBD1. CDR1 and CDR2 from the germline V gene are SNHLY and FYNNEI. Trimming at V came to 6 bases and at J to 6 bases, leaving 4 bases not matched to a gene. CDR3 size: 12 residues. The DNA for the CDR3 is TGTGCCAGCAGGACCACAGGGGATGGCTACACCTTC. Translating gives CASRTTGDGYTF.

The chain has TRBV7-8 and TRBJ1-6; weak D call: TRBD1 (5 bases). Germline CDR1 SGHVS, CDR2 FQNEAQ. This CDR3 spans 14 amino acids. Deletions cut 4 bases from V and 8 bases from J, with 12 bases between. The CDR3 DNA reads TGTGCCAGCAGCTGGGGGGGAGGGGATTCACCCCTCCACTTT. Translation: CASSWGGGDSPLHF.

V is TRBV5-1 and J is TRBJ1-1; D unclear. The CDR3 is 14 residues long. V gave up 1 base and J gave up 0 bases, with 7 bases separating them. The germline CDR1 and CDR2 sequences are SGHRS and YFSETQ. The CDR3 DNA sequence: TGCGCCAGCAGCTTGAGTTGGTTGAACACTGAAGCTTTCTTT. It yields the protein CASSLSWLNTEAFF.

V and J are TRBV20-1 and TRBJ1-1, with D unclear. Germline V lookup: CDR1 DFQATT, CDR2 SNEGSKA (reference sequence). This CDR3 has 13 amino acids. V lost 1 base to trimming and J lost 10 bases, with 16 bases between them. The CDR3 DNA follows: TGCAGTGCTAGAGTTGAGGGCGCGGGGTCAGCTTTCTTT. Protein product: CSARVEGAGSAFF.

This chain connects TRBV10-2 to TRBJ2-7, with D hard to call. The CDR3 consists of 13 residues. Per germline, CDR1 WSHSY and CDR2 SAAADI. V lost 8 bases, J lost 3 bases, and 14 bases lay in between. The CDR3 nucleotides read TGCGCCAGCCTACGTCCCCAGTACTACGAGCAGTACTTC. Residues: CASLRPQYYEQYF.

The chain employs TRBV12-3 or TRBV12-4 and TRBJ2-1; TRBD2 matches 10 bases. The CDR3 runs 16 residues. The V and J ends lost 6 bases and 0 bases, in that order; junction bases with no gene match: 5. The CDR3 DNA sequence: TGTGCCAGCAGCCGTAGCGGGGGGCACTCCTACAATGAGCAGTTCTTC. It specifies CASSRSGGHSYNEQFF.

V and J are TRBV6-5 and TRBJ1-6, with D maybe TRBD1 (6 bases). CDR3 length: 16 residues. Per germline, CDR1 MNHEY and CDR2 SVGAGI. V lost 6 bases to trimming and J lost 0 bases, with 12 bases between them. In DNA form, the CDR3 reads TGTGCCAGCAGCAGGACAGTGAGCTCCTATAATTCACCCCTCCACTTT. Protein sequence: CASSRTVSSYNSPLHF.

This clonotype was counted many times. The chain joins TRBV6-1 to TRBJ1-5; D ambiguous. The V end lost 6 bases, the J end lost 4 bases, and 7 bases lay between the germline ends. CDR3 length: 12 amino acids. Germline CDR1 and CDR2: MNHNS and SASEGT. The CDR3 coding sequence is TGTGCCAGCAGACAGCTTAATCAGCCCCAGCATTTT. Its protein is CASRQLNQPQHF.

This clonotype was seen repeatedly, ten times or more. The chain uses TRBV7-6 and TRBJ2-7; D might be TRBD1 or TRBD2, each matching 5 bases. The CDR3 spans 16 residues. Deletions cut 1 base from V and 9 bases from J, with 22 bases between. Per germline, CDR1 SGHVS and CDR2 FNYEAQ. The CDR3 sequence is CASSLVGTDDLRGQYF. The CDR3 DNA follows: TGTGCCAGCAGCTTAGTGGGGACGGACGATCTACGAGGGCAGTACTTC.